This TCR beta chain was sequenced in a study of blood T cell repertoires in COVID-19. TCRdb's table, derived via immunoSEQ multiplex PCR, lists solely in-frame clones and lacks some. This sample carries roughly 300,000 clones, more than 80% of them seen once, and the ten largest clones take under 8%. The ends were cut back, 2 bases at V and 3 bases at J, with 12 bases in the middle. The CDR3 spans 14 residues. Looked up from germline, CDR1 is GTSNPN and CDR2 is SVGIG (reference sequence). What was sequenced was peripheral blood. The genes are TRBV30 and TRBJ2-3, with D possibly being TRBD1 (6 bases). The sequence derives from a man between 18 and 35 years old who had recovered from COVID-19. The CDR3 region is CAWSIGRGTDTQYF. The CDR3 nucleotides read TGTGCCTGGAGTATCGGCAGGGGTACAGATACGCAGTATTTT.